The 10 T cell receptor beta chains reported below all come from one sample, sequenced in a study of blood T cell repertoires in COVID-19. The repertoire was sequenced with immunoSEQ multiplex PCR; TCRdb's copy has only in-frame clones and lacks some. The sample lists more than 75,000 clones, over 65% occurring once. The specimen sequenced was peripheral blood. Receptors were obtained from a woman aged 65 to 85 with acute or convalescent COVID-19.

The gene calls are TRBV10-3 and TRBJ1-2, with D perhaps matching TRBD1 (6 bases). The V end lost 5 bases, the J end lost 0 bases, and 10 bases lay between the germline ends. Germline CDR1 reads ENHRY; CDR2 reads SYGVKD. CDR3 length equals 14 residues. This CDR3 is CAISTGSANYGYTF. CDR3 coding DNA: TGTGCCATCAGTACAGGGTCCGCTAACTATGGCTACACCTTC.

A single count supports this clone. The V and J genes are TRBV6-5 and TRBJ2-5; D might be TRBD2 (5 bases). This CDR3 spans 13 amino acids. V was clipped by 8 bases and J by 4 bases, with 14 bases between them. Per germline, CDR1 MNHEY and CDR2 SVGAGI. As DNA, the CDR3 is TGTGCCAGCTGGATGTCCCGGGGAGAGACCCAGTACTTC. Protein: CASWMSRGETQYF.

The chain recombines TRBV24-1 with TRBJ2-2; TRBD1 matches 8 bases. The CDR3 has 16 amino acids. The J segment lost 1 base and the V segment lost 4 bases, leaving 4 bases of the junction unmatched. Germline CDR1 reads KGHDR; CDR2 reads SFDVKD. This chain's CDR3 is CATSESGTGNTGELFF. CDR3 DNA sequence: TGTGCCACCAGTGAGTCCGGGACAGGGAACACCGGGGAGCTGTTTTTT.

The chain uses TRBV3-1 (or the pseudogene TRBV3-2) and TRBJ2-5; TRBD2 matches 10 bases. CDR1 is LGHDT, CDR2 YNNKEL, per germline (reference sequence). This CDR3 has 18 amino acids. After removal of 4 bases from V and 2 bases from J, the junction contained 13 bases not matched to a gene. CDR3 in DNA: TGTGCCAGCAGCCCAACCGTGTCTGCTAGCGGGGGTCAAGAGACCCAGTACTTC. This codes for CASSPTVSASGGQETQYF.

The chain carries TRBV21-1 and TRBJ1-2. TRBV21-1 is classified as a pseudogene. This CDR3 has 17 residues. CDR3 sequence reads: CASSKWAMGEEHYGYTF. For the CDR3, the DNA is TGTGCCAGCAGCAAATGGGCTATGGGGGAGGAACACTATGGCTACACCTTC.

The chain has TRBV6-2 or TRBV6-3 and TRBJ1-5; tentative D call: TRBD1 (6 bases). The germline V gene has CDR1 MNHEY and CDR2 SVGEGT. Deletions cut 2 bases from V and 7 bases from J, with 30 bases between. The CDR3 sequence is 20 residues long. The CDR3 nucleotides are TGTGCCAGCAGTTACGGGTTGTGGGGGAGGGGGAAAGGATCATCCCAGCCCCAGCATTTT. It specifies CASSYGLWGRGKGSSQPQHF.

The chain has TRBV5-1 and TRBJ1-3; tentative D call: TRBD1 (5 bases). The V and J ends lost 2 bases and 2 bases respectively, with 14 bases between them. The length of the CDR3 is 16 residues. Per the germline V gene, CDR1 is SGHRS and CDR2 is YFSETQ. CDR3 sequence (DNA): TGCGCCAGCAGCTTAGGCTCGGGGGAGACTGGAAACACCATATATTTT. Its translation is CASSLGSGETGNTIYF.

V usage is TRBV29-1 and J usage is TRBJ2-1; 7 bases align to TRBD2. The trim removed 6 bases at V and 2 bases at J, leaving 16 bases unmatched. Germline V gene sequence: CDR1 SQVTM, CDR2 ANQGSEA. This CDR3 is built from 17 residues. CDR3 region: CSVAQGRAGVTYNEQFF. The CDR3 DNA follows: TGCAGCGTCGCACAAGGGAGGGCGGGAGTTACCTACAATGAGCAGTTCTTC.

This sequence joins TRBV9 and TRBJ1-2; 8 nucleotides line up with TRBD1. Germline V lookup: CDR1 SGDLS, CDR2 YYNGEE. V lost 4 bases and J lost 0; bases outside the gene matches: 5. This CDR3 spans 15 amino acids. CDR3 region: CASSIGTGANYGYTF. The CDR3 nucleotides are TGTGCCAGCAGCATCGGGACAGGAGCTAACTATGGCTACACCTTC.

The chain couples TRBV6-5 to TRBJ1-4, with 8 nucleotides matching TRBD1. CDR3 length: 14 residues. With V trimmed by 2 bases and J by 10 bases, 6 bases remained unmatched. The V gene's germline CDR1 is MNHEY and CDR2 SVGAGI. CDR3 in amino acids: CASSYTGQGGKLFF. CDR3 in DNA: TGTGCCAGCAGTTACACTGGACAGGGCGGAAAACTGTTTTTT.